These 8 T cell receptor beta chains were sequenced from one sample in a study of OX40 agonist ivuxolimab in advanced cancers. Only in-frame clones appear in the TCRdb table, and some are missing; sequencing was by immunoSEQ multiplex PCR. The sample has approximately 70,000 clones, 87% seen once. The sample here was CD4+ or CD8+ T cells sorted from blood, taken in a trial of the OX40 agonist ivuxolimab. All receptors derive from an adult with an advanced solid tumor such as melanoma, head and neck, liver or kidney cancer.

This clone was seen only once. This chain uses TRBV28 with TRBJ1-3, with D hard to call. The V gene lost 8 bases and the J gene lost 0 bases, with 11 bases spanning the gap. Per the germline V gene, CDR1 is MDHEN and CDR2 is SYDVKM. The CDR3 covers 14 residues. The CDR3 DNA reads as TGTGCCAGCCATACTTCGAGCTCTGGAAACACCATATATTTT. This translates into CASHTSSSGNTIYF.

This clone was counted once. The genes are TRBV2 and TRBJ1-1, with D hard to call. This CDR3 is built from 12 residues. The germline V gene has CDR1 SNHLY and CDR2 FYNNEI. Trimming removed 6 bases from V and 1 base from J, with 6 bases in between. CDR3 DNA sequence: TGTGCCAGCAGACAGACGAACACTGAAGCTTTCTTT. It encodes CASRQTNTEAFF.

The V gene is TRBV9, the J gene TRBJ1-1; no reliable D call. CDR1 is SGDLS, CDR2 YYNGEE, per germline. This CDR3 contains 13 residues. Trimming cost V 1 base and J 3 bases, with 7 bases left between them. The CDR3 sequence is CASSVREDTEAFF. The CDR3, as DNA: TGTGCCAGCAGCGTAAGGGAGGACACTGAAGCTTTCTTT.

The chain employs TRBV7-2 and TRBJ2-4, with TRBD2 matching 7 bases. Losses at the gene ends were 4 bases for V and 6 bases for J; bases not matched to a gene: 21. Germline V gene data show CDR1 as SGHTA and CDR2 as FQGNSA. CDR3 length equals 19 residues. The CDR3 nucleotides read TGTGCCAGCAGCTCCCAGTCTTTGGTTGGGAGGGCCACGCCAAACATTCAGTACTTC. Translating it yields CASSSQSLVGRATPNIQYF.

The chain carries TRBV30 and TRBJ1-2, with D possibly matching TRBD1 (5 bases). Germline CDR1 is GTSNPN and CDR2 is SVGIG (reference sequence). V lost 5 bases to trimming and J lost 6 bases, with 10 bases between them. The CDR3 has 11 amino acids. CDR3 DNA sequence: TGTGCCTGGGGACACCCGCATGGCTACACCTTC. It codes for CAWGHPHGYTF.

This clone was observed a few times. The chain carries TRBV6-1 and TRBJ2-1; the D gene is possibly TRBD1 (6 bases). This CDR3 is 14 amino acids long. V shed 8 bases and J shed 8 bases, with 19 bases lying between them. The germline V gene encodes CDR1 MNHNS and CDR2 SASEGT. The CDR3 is CASQGQMTGHEQFF. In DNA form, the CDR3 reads TGTGCCAGCCAAGGACAGATGACGGGACATGAGCAGTTCTTC.

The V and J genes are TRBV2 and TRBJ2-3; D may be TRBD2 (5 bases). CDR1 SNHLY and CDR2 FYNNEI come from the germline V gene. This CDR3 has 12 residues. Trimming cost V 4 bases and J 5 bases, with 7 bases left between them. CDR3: CASSAGLDTQYF. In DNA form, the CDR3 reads TGTGCCAGCAGTGCAGGACTAGATACGCAGTATTTT.

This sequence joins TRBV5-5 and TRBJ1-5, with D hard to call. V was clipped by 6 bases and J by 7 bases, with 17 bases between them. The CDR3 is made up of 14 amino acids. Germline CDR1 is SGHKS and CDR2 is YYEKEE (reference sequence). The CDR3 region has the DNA TGTGCCAGCAAACTGGGAGTCGGGCCCCAGCCCCAGCATTTT. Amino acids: CASKLGVGPQPQHF.